Described below is a single T cell receptor (beta chain) sequence and its context. Its antigen is unknown. No base quality information exists; no much larger clone differs at one position. Via the germline V gene (reference sequence), CDR1 is GTSNPN and CDR2 SVGIG. V is reduced by 1 base and J by 0 bases, leaving a spacing of 13 bases between them. The CDR3 runs 16 residues from the cysteine to the phenylalanine. Here the CDR3 DNA is all that survives: 48 bases in frame from base 1. The data derive from a study of blood T cell repertoires in COVID-19 (dated by TCRdb to about 2020). For the wider study: The collaborator samples originated in the United States, Italy and Spain and spanned the acute and convalescent phases of COVID-19. The material from the prospective study consisted of cDNA or gDNA derived from T cells, B-cell-depleted T cells, or PBMCs. Deeply sampled blood TCRbeta repertoires from subjects exposed to, actively infected with, or recovered from COVID-19 were included in the dataset. The repertoires were made available in a free public database intended to serve as a resource for research on the immune response to SARS-CoV-2. Samples were obtained from the ongoing ImmuneRACE study (first 160 participants) and from over a thousand subjects provided by 6 global collaborators. Nearly every sample came with metadata listing a de-identified subject ID, COVID-19 status, age in years and sex. Where HLA class I and class II types were available, the types were taken from metadata supplied by the sample provider, not from assay-based typing. The full study reports these points: How much clinical and demographic metadata was included differed by source and by participant, and the metadata was provided uncurated.

Whole blood was collected in K2EDTA tubes by collaborating institutions according to the institutions' own protocols. For TCRbeta analysis, collaborators shipped samples as frozen whole blood, isolated PBMCs, or DNA extracted from either of those sample types. TCRbeta CDR3 regions were amplified from genomic DNA by means of the immunoSEQ Assay, a bias-controlled multiplex PCR. The authors' pipeline ran thus. Nucleated cell counts per sample were estimated from amplification of reference gene primers within the assay. Sequence reads were collapsed and filtered to measure the absolute abundance of every unique TCRbeta CDR3 rearrangement. For each sample, productive Simpson clonality was calculated by taking the square root of Simpson's diversity index across productive rearrangements. Not all clones reach the TCRdb copy of this immuneACCESS table, which keeps in-frame sequences only. Checked studies attribute under half of the gap to unresolved V genes and leave the rest unexplained. That table gives V, J and clone size, and the DNA gave D and trimming. This sample has 30,000 to 35,000 clones in its table, and 85% to 95% of those were observed once. Roughly 13% of the sample is taken by the ten largest.

Sample: peripheral blood. The sequence is built from TRBV30 and TRBJ1-5, with the identity of the D gene unclear. The TCR sequence derives from a human donor in a cohort sampled during active COVID-19. The CDR3 region has the sequence CAWSGLAGDSNQPQHF. The base sequence is TGTGCCTGGAGTGGGCTGGCGGGAGATAGCAATCAGCCCCAGCATTTT.